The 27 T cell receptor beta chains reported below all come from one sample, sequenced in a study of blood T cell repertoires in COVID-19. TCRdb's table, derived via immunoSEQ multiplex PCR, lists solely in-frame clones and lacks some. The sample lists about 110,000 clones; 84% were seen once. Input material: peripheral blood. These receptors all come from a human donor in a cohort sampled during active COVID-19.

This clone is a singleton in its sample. CDR3 region: CASSSTGTGVYNEQFF. The CDR3 nucleotides read TGTGCCAGCAGCTCGACGGGGACAGGGGTCTACAATGAGCAGTTCTTC. V gene TRBV7-2 combines with J gene TRBJ2-1; 10 bases are a match to TRBD1. Losses at the gene ends were 4 bases for V and 3 bases for J; bases not matched to a gene: 6. CDR1 is SGHTA and CDR2 is FQGNSA in the germline V gene. The CDR3 covers 16 residues.

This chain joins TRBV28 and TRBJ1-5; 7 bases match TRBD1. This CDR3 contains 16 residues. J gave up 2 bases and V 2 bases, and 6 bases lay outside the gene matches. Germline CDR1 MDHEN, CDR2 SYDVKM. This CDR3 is CASSLQTGRGNQPQHF. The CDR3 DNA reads TGTGCCAGCAGTTTACAGACAGGGCGGGGCAATCAGCCCCAGCATTTT.

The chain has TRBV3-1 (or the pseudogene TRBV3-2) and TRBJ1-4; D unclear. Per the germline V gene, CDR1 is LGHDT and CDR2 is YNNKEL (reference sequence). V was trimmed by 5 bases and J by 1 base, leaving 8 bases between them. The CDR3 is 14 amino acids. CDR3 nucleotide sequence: TGTGCCAGCAGCTTTACAAGAACTAATGAAAAACTGTTTTTT. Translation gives CASSFTRTNEKLFF.

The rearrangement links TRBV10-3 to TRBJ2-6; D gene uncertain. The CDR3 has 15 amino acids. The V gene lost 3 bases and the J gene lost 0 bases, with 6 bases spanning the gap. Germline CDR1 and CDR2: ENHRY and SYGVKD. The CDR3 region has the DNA TGTGCCATCAGTGAATTCAGCTCTGGGGCCAACGTCCTGACTTTC. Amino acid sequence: CAISEFSSGANVLTF.

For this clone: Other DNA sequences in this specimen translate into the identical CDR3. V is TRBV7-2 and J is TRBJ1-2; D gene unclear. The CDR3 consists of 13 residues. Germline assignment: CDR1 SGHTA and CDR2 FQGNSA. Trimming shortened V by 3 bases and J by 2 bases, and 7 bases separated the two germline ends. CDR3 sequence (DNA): TGTGCCAGCAGCTTGGGCCAGAACTATGGCTACACCTTC. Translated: CASSLGQNYGYTF.

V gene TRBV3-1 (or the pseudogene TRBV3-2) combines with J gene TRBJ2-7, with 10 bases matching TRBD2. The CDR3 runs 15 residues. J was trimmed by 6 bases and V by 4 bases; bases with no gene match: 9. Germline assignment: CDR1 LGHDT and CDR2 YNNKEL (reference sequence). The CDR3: CASSPPGLATSEQYV. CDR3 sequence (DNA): TGTGCCAGCAGCCCACCGGGACTAGCGACTTCCGAGCAGTACGTC.

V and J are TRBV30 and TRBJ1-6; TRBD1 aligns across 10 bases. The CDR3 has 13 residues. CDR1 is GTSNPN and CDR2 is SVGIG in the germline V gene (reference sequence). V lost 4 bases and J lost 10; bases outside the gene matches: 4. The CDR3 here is CAWTGTGESPLHF. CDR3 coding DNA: TGTGCCTGGACCGGGACAGGGGAATCACCCCTCCACTTT.

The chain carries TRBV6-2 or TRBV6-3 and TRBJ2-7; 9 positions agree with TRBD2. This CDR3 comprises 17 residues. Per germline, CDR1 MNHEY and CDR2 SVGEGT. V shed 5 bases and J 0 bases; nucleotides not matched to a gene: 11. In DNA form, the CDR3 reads TGTGCCAGCAGTCGGAGGGGCTTAGCGGGGGTCTCCTACGAGCAGTACGTC. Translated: CASSRRGLAGVSYEQYV.

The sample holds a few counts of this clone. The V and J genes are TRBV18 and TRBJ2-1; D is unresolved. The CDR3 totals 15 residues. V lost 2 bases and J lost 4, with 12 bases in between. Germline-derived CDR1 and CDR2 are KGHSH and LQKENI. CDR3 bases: TGTGCCAGCTCACCAGGCCAGAACCAATACAATGAGCAGTTCTTC. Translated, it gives CASSPGQNQYNEQFF.

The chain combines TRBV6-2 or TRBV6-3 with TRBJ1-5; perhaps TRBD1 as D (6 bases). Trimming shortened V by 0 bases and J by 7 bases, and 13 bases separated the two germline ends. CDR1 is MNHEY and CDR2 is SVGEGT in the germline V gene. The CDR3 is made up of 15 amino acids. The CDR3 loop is CASSYSGQGRQPQHF. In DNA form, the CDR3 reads TGTGCCAGCAGTTACTCAGGGCAGGGGAGACAGCCCCAGCATTTT.

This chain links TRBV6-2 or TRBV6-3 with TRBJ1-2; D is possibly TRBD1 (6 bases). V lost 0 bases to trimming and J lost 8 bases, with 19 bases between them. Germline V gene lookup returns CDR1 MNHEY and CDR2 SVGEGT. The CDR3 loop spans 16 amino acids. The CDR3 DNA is TGTGCCAGCAGTTACTCCGCGGAATGGACAGCGGGGGGCTACACCTTC. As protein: CASSYSAEWTAGGYTF.

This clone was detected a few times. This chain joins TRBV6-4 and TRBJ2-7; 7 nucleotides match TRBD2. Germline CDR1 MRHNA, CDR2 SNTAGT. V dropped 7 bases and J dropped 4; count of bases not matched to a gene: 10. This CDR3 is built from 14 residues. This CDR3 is CASKTRDYYYEQYF. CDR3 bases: TGTGCCAGCAAGACCCGGGACTATTATTACGAGCAGTACTTC.

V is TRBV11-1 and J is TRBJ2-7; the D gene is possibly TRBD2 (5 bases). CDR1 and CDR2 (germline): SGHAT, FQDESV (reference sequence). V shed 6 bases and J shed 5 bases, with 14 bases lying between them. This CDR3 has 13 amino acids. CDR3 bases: TGTGCCAGCAGTTGGGGAGAATCGGACGAGCAGTACGTC. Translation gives CASSWGESDEQYV.

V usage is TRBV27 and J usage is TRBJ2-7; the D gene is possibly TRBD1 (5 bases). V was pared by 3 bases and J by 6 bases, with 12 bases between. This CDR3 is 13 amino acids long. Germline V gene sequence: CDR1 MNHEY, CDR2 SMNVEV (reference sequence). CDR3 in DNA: TGTGCCAGCAGTTTGAAGGGGATTCGCGAGCAGTACTTC. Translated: CASSLKGIREQYF.

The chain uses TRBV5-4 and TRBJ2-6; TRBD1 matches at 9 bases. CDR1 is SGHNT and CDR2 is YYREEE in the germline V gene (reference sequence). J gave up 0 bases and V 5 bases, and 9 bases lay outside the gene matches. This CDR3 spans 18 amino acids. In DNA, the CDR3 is TGTGCCAGCAGATCCACCGGGACAGGGAGCTCTGGGGCCAACGTCCTGACTTTC. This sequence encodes CASRSTGTGSSGANVLTF.

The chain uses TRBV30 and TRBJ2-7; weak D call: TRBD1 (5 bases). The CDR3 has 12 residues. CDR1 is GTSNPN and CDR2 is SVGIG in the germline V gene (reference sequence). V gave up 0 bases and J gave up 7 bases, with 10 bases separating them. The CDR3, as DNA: TGTGCCTGGAGTGTTGGGGCCCAAGAGCAGTACTTC. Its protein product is CAWSVGAQEQYF.

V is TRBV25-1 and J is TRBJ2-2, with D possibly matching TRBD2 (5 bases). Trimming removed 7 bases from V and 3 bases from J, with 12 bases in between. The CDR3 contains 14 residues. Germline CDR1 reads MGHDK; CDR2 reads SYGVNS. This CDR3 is CASTRAGDTGELFF. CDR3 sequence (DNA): TGTGCCAGCACCCGGGCCGGGGACACCGGGGAGCTGTTTTTT.

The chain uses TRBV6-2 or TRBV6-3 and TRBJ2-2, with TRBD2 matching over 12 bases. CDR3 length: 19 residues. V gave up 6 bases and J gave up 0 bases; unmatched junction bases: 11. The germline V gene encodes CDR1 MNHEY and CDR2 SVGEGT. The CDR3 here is CASSPGLAGHKPNTGELFF. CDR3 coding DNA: TGTGCCAGCAGCCCAGGACTAGCGGGACATAAACCGAACACCGGGGAGCTGTTTTTT.

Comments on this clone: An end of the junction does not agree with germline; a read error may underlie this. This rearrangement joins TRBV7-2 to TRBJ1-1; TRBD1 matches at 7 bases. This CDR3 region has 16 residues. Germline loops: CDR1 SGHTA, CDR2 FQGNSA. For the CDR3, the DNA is TGTGCCAGCACCTTAGGGCAGGGGGGACAAGGCACTGAAGCTTTCTTT. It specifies CASTLGQGGQGTEAFF. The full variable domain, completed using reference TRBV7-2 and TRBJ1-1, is GAGVSQSPSNKVTEKGKDVELRCDPISGHTALYWYRQSLGQGLEFLIYFQGNSAPDKSGLPSDRFSAERTGGSVSTLTIQRTQQEDSAVYLCASTLGQGGQGTEAFFGQGTRLTVV.

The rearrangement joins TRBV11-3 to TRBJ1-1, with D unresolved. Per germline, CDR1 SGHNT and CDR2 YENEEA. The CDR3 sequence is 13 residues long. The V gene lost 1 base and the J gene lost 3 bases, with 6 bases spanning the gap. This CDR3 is CASSLVGDTEAFF. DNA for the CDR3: TGTGCCAGCAGCTTAGTCGGGGACACTGAAGCTTTCTTT.

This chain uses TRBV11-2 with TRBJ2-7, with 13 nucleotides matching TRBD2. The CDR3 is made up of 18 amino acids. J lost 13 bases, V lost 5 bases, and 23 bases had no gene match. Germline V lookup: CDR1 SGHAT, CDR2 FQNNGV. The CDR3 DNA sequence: TGTGCCAGCAGCCTAAACGCAGGGACTAGCGGGGATGCGACCTCGGAATACTTC. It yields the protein CASSLNAGTSGDATSEYF.

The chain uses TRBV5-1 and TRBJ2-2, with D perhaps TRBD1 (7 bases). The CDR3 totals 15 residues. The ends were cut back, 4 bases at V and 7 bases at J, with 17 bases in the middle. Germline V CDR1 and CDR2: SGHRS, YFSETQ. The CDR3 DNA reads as TGCGCCAGCAGCCCGAGACAGGGAGGAGGCGGGGAGCTGTTTTTT. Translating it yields CASSPRQGGGGELFF.

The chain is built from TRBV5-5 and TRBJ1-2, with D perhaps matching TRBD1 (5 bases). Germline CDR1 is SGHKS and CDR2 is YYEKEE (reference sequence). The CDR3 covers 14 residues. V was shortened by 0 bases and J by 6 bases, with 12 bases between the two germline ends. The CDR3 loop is CASSLAVGVDGYTF. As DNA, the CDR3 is TGTGCCAGCAGCTTGGCAGTAGGGGTTGATGGCTACACCTTC.

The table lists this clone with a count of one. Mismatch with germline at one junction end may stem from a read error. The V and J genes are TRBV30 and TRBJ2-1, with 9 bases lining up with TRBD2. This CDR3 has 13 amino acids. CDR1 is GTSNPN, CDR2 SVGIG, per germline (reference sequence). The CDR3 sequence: CAWSGPSGAPPVF. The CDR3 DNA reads TGTGCCTGGAGTGGCCCTAGCGGGGCCCCCCCGGTCTTC. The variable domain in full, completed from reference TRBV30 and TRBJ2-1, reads SQTIHQWPATLVQPVGSPLSLECTVEGTSNPNLYWYRQAAGRGLQLLFYSVGIGQISSEVPQNLSASRPQDRQFILSSKKLLLSDSGFYLCAWSGPSGAPPVFGPGTRLTVL.

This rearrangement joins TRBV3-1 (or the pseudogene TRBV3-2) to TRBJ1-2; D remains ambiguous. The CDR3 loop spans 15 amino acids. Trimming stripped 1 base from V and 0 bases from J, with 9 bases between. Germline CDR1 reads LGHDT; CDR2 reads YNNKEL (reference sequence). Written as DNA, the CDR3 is TGTGCCAGCAGCCAAGGCGGGTTCTCTAACTATGGCTACACCTTC. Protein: CASSQGGFSNYGYTF.

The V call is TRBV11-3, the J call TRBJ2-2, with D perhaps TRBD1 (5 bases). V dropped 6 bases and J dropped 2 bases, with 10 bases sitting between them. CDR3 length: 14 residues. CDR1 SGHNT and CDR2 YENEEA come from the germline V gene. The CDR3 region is CASSSRGNTGELFF. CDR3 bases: TGTGCCAGCAGTTCAAGGGGCAACACCGGGGAGCTGTTTTTT.

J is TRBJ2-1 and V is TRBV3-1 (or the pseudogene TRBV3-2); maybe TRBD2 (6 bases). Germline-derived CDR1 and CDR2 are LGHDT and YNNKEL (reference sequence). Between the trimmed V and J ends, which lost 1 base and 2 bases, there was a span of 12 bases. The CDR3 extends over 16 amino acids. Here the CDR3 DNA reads TGTGCCAGCAGCCAAGCAGCGGGCGGTCCCTACAATGAGCAGTTCTTC. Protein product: CASSQAAGGPYNEQFF.